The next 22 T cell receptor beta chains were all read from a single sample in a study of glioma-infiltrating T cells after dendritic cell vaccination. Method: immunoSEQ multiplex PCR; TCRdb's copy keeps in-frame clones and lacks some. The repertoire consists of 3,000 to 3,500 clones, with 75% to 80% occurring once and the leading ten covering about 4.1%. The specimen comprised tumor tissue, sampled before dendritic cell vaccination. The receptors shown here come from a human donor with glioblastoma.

CDR3 sequence (DNA): TGTGCCAGCAGTGAAGACTTTGACGAGCAGTACTTC. Translated: CASSEDFDEQYF. This chain connects TRBV6-1 to TRBJ2-7, with D uncertain. Germline V lookup: CDR1 MNHNS, CDR2 SASEGT. CDR3 length equals 12 residues. V lost 1 base to trimming and J lost 5 bases, with 6 bases between them.

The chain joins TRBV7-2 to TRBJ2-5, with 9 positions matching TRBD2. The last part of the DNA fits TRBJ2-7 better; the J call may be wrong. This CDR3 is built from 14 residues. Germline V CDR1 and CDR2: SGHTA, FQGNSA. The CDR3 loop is CASSRIAGVDEQYF. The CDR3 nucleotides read TGTGCCAGCAGCCGGATAGCGGGGGTGGACGAGCAGTACTTC.

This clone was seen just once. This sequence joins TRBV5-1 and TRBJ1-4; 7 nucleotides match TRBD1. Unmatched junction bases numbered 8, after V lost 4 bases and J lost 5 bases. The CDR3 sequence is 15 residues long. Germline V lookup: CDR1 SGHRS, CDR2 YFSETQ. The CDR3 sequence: CASSNLQGINEKLFF. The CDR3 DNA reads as TGCGCCAGCAGCAACCTACAGGGGATAAATGAAAAACTGTTTTTT.

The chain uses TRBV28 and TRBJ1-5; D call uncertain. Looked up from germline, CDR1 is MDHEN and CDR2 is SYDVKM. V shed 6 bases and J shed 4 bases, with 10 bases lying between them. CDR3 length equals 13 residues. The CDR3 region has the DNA TGTGCCAGCAGCATAGAGGGAAATCAGCCCCAGCATTTT. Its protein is CASSIEGNQPQHF. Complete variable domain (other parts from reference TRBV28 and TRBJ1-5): DVKVTQSSRYLVKRTGEKVFLECVQDMDHENMFWYRQDPGLGLRLIYFSYDVKMKEKGDIPEGYSVSREKKERFSLILESASTNQTSMYLCASSIEGNQPQHFGDGTRLSIL.

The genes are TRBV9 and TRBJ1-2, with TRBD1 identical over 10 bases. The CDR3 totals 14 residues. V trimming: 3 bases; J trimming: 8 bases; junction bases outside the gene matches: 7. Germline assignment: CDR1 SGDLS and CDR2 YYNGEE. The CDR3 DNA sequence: TGTGCCAGCAGCGCCCGACAGGGGGCTGGAGGCTACACCTTC. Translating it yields CASSARQGAGGYTF.

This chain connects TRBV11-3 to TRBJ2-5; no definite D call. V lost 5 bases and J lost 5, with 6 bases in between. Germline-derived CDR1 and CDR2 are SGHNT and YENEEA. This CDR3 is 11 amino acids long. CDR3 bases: TGTGCCAGCAGCCCCCGGGAGACCCAGTACTTC. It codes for CASSPRETQYF.

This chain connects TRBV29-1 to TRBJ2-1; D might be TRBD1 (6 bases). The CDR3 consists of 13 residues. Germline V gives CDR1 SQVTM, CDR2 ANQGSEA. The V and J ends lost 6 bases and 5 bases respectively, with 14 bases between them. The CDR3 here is CSVSGTQDNEQFF. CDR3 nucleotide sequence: TGCAGCGTATCCGGGACACAAGACAATGAGCAGTTCTTC.

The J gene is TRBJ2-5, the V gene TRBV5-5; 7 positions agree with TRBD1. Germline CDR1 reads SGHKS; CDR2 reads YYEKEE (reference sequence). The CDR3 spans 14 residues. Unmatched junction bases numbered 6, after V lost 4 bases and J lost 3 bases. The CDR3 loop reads CASSRVTGKETQYF. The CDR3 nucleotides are TGTGCCAGCAGCCGGGTGACAGGGAAAGAGACCCAGTACTTC.

The chain's CDR3 is CASSPRAGGHEQYF. DNA for the CDR3: TGTGCCAGCAGCCCTCGGGCAGGGGGCCACGAGCAGTACTTC. V and J are TRBV7-9 and TRBJ2-7, with TRBD1 identical over 8 bases. V shed 5 bases and J 5 bases; nucleotides not matched to a gene: 8. The V gene's germline CDR1 is SEHNR and CDR2 FQNEAQ (reference sequence). The CDR3 covers 14 residues.

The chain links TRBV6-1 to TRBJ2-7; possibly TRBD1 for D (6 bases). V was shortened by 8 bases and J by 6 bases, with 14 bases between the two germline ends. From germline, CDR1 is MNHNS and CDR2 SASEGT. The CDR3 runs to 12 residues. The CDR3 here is CASLPGVGEQYF. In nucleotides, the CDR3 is TGTGCCAGCCTACCAGGGGTTGGCGAGCAGTACTTC.

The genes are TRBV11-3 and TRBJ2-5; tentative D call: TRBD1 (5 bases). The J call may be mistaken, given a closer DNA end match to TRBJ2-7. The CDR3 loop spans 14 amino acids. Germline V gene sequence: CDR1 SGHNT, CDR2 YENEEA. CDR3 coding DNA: TGTGCCAGCAGCCTGGACATTCCCCCCTACGAGCAGTACTTC. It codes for CASSLDIPPYEQYF.

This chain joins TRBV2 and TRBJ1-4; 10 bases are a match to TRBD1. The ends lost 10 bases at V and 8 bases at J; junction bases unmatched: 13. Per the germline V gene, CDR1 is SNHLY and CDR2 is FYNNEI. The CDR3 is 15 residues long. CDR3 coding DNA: TGTGCCACCAACAGTCCGGACAGGGGGGTGGAAAAACTGTTTTTT. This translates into CATNSPDRGVEKLFF.

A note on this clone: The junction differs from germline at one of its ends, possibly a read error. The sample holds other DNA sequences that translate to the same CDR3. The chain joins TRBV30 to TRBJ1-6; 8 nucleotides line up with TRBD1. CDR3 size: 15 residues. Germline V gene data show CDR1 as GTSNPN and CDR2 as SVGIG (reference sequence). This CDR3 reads CACHRGNSYNSPLHF. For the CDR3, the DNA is TGTGCCTGCCACAGGGGGAACTCCTATAATTCCCCCCTCCACTTT.

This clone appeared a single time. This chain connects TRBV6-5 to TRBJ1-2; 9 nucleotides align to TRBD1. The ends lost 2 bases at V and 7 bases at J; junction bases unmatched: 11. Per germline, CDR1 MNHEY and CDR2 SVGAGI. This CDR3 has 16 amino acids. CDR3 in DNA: TGTGCCAGCAGTTACATTATCTCGGACAGGGGATCTGGCTACACCTTC. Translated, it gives CASSYIISDRGSGYTF.

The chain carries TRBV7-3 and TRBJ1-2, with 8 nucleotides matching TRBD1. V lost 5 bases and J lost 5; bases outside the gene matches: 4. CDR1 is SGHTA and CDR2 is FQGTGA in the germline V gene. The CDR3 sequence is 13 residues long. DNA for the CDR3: TGTGCCAGCAGCCCTGACAGGGGTTATGGCTACACCTTC. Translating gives CASSPDRGYGYTF.

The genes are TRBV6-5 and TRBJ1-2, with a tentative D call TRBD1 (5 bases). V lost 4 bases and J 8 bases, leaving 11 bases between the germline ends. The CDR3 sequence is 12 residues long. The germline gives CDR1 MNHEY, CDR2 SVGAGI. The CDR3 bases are TGTGCCAGCAGTTCCCAGGGTTACGGCTACACCTTC. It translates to CASSSQGYGYTF.

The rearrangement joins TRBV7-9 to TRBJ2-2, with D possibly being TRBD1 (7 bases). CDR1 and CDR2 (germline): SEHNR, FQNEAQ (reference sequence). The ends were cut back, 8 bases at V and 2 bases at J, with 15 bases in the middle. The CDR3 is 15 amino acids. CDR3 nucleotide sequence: TGTGCCAGCCCCGGGGGACAGAGAAACACCGGGGAGCTGTTTTTT. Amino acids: CASPGGQRNTGELFF.

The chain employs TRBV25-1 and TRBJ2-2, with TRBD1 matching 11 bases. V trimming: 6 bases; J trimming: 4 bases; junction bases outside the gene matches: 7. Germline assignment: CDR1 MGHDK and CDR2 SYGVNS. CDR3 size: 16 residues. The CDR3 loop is CASRATGTGGTGELFF. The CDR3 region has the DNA TGTGCCAGCAGGGCCACCGGGACAGGGGGCACCGGGGAGCTGTTTTTT.

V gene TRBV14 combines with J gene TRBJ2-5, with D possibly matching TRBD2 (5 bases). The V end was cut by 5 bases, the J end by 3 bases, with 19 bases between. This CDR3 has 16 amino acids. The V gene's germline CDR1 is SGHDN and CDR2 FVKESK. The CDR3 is CASSLTLASPEETQYF. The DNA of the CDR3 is TGTGCCAGCAGCTTAACCCTGGCTAGCCCCGAAGAGACCCAGTACTTC.

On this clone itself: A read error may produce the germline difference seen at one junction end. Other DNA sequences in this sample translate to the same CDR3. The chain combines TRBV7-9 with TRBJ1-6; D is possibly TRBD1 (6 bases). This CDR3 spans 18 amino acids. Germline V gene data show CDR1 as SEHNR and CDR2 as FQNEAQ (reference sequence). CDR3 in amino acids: CASSSRIQDRLNNSPLHF. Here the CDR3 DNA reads TGTGCCAGCAGCTCCCGAATCCAGGACAGATTAAATAATTCCCCCCTCCACTTT.

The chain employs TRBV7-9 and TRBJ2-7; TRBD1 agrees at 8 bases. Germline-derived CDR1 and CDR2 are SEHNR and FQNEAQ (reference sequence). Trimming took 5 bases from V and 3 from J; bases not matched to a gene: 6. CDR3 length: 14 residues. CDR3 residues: CASSPGTGGYEQYF. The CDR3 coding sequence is TGTGCCAGCAGCCCTGGGACAGGCGGCTACGAGCAGTACTTC.

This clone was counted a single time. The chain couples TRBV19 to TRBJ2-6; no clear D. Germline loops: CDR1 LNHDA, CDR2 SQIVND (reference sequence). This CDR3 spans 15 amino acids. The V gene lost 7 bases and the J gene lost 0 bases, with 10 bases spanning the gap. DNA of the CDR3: TGTGCCAGTAAGGCGGATCCCTCTGGGGCCAACGTCCTGACTTTC. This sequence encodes CASKADPSGANVLTF.